Listed here are 22 T cell receptor beta chains from one sample, sequenced in a study of blood T cell repertoires in COVID-19. TCRdb's table, derived via immunoSEQ multiplex PCR, lists solely in-frame clones and lacks some. The table shows tens of thousands of clones, with roughly 88% occurring only once. The sample was peripheral blood. The receptors were sampled from a human donor in a cohort sampled during active COVID-19.

A few counts support this clone. This chain uses TRBV6-5 with TRBJ1-6, with D possibly being TRBD1 (6 bases). Germline CDR1 reads MNHEY; CDR2 reads SVGAGI. This CDR3 is 13 amino acids long. V lost 8 bases and J 7 bases, leaving 12 bases between the germline ends. This chain's CDR3 is CASEAGTNSPLHF. CDR3 coding DNA: TGTGCCAGCGAGGCAGGGACAAATTCACCCCTCCACTTT.

The chain links TRBV6-5 to TRBJ2-1, with 10 bases that match TRBD2. The trim removed 7 bases at V and 6 bases at J, leaving 9 bases unmatched. Germline values: CDR1 MNHEY, CDR2 SVGAGI. The length of the CDR3 is 15 residues. CDR3 DNA sequence: TGTGCCAGCAATAAAGAGCGGGGGGGCCTCAATGAGCAGTTCTTC. Encoded protein: CASNKERGGLNEQFF.

The chain couples TRBV27 to TRBJ1-2; TRBD1 might be the D (6 bases). The CDR3 totals 12 residues. V was cut by 5 bases and J by 6 bases, with 10 bases left in between. Germline CDR1 reads MNHEY; CDR2 reads SMNVEV (reference sequence). The CDR3 DNA sequence: TGTGCCAGCAGTCCCGACAGGAATGGCTACACCTTC. It is translated as CASSPDRNGYTF.

The CDR3 loop is CASSLDRVGNQPQHF. The CDR3 DNA is TGTGCCAGCAGCCTTGACAGGGTGGGTAATCAGCCCCAGCATTTT. This chain connects TRBV7-8 to TRBJ1-5; 7 nucleotides match TRBD1. This CDR3 comprises 15 residues. The junction had 8 bases not matched to a gene; V was cut back by 5 bases and J by 4 bases. CDR1 and CDR2 (germline): SGHVS, FQNEAQ.

The chain couples TRBV5-5 to TRBJ2-4; D possibly corresponds to TRBD2 (5 bases). V lost 4 bases, J lost 6 bases, and 14 bases lay in between. CDR3 length: 14 residues. Looked up from germline, CDR1 is SGHKS and CDR2 is YYEKEE (reference sequence). The CDR3 loop is CASSLFRELNIQYF. CDR3 DNA sequence: TGTGCCAGCAGCCTTTTTCGGGAATTAAACATTCAGTACTTC. The full variable domain, its missing parts supplied by reference TRBV5-5 and TRBJ2-4, is DAGVTQSPTHLIKTRGQQVTLRCSPISGHKSVSWYQQVLGQGPQFIFQYYEKEERGRGNFPDRFSARQFPNYSSELNVNALLLGDSALYLCASSLFRELNIQYFGAGTRLSVL.

The chain's CDR3 is CASSSKQLAGGSNGETQYF. For the CDR3, the DNA is TGTGCCAGCAGCTCCAAGCAACTAGCGGGAGGCTCCAACGGGGAGACCCAGTACTTC. The chain joins TRBV21-1 to TRBJ2-5; the table's TRBD2 call for D was not verified on the DNA. TRBV21-1 is shown as a pseudogene. CDR3 length: 19 amino acids.

This clone is judged large. The V call is TRBV10-2, the J call TRBJ1-3; 8 bases align to TRBD1. The CDR3 extends over 16 amino acids. Germline CDR1 is WSHSY and CDR2 is SAAADI. J was trimmed by 3 bases and V by 0 bases; bases with no gene match: 4. CDR3 protein: CASSESLTGGGNTIYF. The DNA for the CDR3 is TGCGCCAGCAGTGAGTCCTTAACAGGGGGTGGAAACACCATATATTTT.

V is TRBV7-2 and J is TRBJ1-1; 10 nucleotides match TRBD1. Per germline, CDR1 SGHTA and CDR2 FQGNSA. Trimming removed 5 bases from V and 14 bases from J; junction bases left unmatched: 17. The CDR3 is made up of 15 amino acids. The CDR3 region is CASSQSGQGFRGGFF. The CDR3 DNA reads as TGTGCCAGCAGCCAGTCGGGACAGGGGTTTCGCGGGGGCTTCTTT. Together with reference TRBV7-2 and TRBJ1-1, the CDR3 gives the full variable domain: GAGVSQSPSNKVTEKGKDVELRCDPISGHTALYWYRQSLGQGLEFLIYFQGNSAPDKSGLPSDRFSAERTGGSVSTLTIQRTQQEDSAVYLCASSQSGQGFRGGFFGQGTRLTVV.

This rearrangement joins TRBV7-8 to TRBJ1-3; possibly TRBD1 for D (6 bases). Germline CDR1 reads SGHVS; CDR2 reads FQNEAQ. Deletions cut 4 bases from V and 0 bases from J, with 13 bases between. The CDR3 length is 16 residues. The CDR3 region is CASSSFRGYSGNTIYF. DNA for the CDR3: TGTGCCAGCAGCTCTTTCAGGGGCTACTCTGGAAACACCATATATTTT.

The rearrangement uses TRBV27 and TRBJ1-1, with 10 bases matching TRBD1. The CDR3 runs 16 residues. CDR1 and CDR2 (germline): MNHEY, SMNVEV (reference sequence). With V trimmed by 9 bases and J by 2 bases, 12 bases remained unmatched. The CDR3 sequence is CASGGTGETVNTEAFF. DNA of the CDR3: TGTGCCAGTGGTGGGACAGGGGAGACTGTAAACACTGAAGCTTTCTTT.

The chain carries TRBV4-1 and TRBJ2-2; possibly TRBD2 for D (6 bases). CDR3 size: 18 residues. The germline gives CDR1 MGHRA, CDR2 YSYEKL. Trimming shortened V by 0 bases and J by 1 base, and 15 bases separated the two germline ends. The CDR3 here is CASSQDQFGGLNTGELFF. The CDR3 nucleotides read TGCGCCAGCAGCCAAGATCAATTCGGGGGACTGAACACCGGGGAGCTGTTTTTT.

This clone was detected a few times. CDR3 amino acids: CASSSSSGRARETQYF. As DNA, the CDR3 is TGTGCCAGCAGTTCCTCTAGCGGGAGGGCGAGAGAGACCCAGTACTTC. This sequence joins TRBV5-5 and TRBJ2-5; TRBD2 agrees at 12 bases. This CDR3 contains 16 residues. The V segment lost 5 bases and the J segment 4 bases; nucleotides outside the gene matches: 9. Per the germline V gene, CDR1 is SGHKS and CDR2 is YYEKEE (reference sequence).

The J gene is TRBJ2-1, the V gene TRBV15; 9 bases agree with TRBD2. There are 13 residues in the CDR3. Germline trimming cut 6 bases from V and 9 bases from J; bases unmatched to any gene: 6. Germline V gene sequence: CDR1 LNHNV, CDR2 YYDKDF (reference sequence). CDR3 region: CATRRGRAGEQFF. Here the CDR3 DNA reads TGTGCCACCAGACGCGGGAGGGCCGGTGAGCAGTTCTTC.

The chain uses TRBV19 and TRBJ1-2, with TRBD1 as a possible D gene (6 bases). This CDR3 contains 13 residues. CDR1 and CDR2 (germline): LNHDA, SQIVND (reference sequence). The ends were cut back, 7 bases at V and 7 bases at J, with 16 bases in the middle. As DNA, the CDR3 is TGTGCCAGTAAGACGGACAGTATCCTTGGCTACACCTTC. This sequence encodes CASKTDSILGYTF.

CDR3 amino acids: CSAIDYPGQFF. The CDR3 DNA sequence: TGCAGTGCTATCGATTATCCGGGGCAGTTCTTC. This sequence joins TRBV20-1 and TRBJ2-1; D not certain. V was clipped by 4 bases and J by 12 bases, with 13 bases between them. CDR1 DFQATT and CDR2 SNEGSKA come from the germline V gene (reference sequence). The CDR3 contains 11 residues.

This clone was counted between two and nine times. The V call is TRBV7-9, the J call TRBJ1-6, with 7 bases fitting TRBD1. J gave up 7 bases and V 5 bases, and 8 bases lay outside the gene matches. The CDR3 runs to 15 residues. Germline-derived CDR1 and CDR2 are SEHNR and FQNEAQ (reference sequence). The CDR3 reads CASSQGDRVNSPLHF. The DNA of the CDR3 is TGTGCCAGCAGCCAGGGGGACAGAGTAAATTCACCCCTCCACTTT.

This rearrangement joins TRBV7-2 to TRBJ1-1; 12 bases map to TRBD1. V shed 5 bases, J shed 11 bases, and the junction held 12 bases outside the gene matches. The germline V gene has CDR1 SGHTA and CDR2 FQGNSA. The CDR3 extends over 15 amino acids. Written as DNA, the CDR3 is TGTGCCAGCAGCCCCAATCCCGGGACAGGGGGCTTGGCTTTCTTT. It yields the protein CASSPNPGTGGLAFF.

This clone was seen more than once but under ten times. This chain uses TRBV6-6 with TRBJ1-1, with 10 bases fitting TRBD1. The germline V gene has CDR1 MNHNY and CDR2 SVGAGI (reference sequence). The length of the CDR3 is 13 residues. The ends lost 6 bases at V and 8 bases at J; junction bases unmatched: 6. The CDR3 region has the DNA TGTGCCAGCAGGGACAGGGGGTTGGCGGAAGCTTTCTTT. Its protein product is CASRDRGLAEAFF.

This clone was detected once. The chain links TRBV5-1 to TRBJ2-1; 8 nucleotides agree with TRBD1. V trimming: 4 bases; J trimming: 5 bases; junction bases outside the gene matches: 8. Germline CDR1 and CDR2: SGHRS and YFSETQ. The CDR3 length is 15 residues. CDR3 sequence: CASSTGQGAHNEQFF. In nucleotides, the CDR3 is TGCGCCAGCAGCACCGGACAGGGCGCCCACAATGAGCAGTTCTTC. The full variable domain, rest sourced from reference TRBV5-1 and TRBJ2-1, is KAGVTQTPRYLIKTRGQQVTLSCSPISGHRSVSWYQQTPGQGLQFLFEYFSETQRNKGNFPGRFSGRQFSNSRSEMNVSTLELGDSALYLCASSTGQGAHNEQFFGPGTRLTVL.

This chain links TRBV5-5 with TRBJ2-1; TRBD2 agrees at 11 bases. Germline V CDR1 and CDR2: SGHKS, YYEKEE (reference sequence). CDR3 length equals 20 residues. The ends lost 1 base at V and 0 bases at J; junction bases unmatched: 12. In nucleotides, the CDR3 is TGTGCCAGCAGCTTGCGGTTAGCGGGAGGGCCCGCTTACTCCTACAATGAGCAGTTCTTC. It encodes CASSLRLAGGPAYSYNEQFF. Drawing the rest from reference TRBV5-5 and TRBJ2-1, the complete variable domain is DAGVTQSPTHLIKTRGQQVTLRCSPISGHKSVSWYQQVLGQGPQFIFQYYEKEERGRGNFPDRFSARQFPNYSSELNVNALLLGDSALYLCASSLRLAGGPAYSYNEQFFGPGTRLTVL.

V usage is TRBV11-2 and J usage is TRBJ2-3; perhaps TRBD2 as D (5 bases). The CDR3 has 15 residues. The germline CDR1 and CDR2 sequences are SGHAT and FQNNGV. The ends were cut back, 1 base at V and 4 bases at J, with 12 bases in the middle. The CDR3 nucleotides read TGTGCCAGCAGCTTAGTATTCGGGGTGGCAGATACGCAGTATTTT. This translates into CASSLVFGVADTQYF.

The rearrangement joins TRBV5-1 to TRBJ2-1, with D maybe TRBD1 (6 bases). Germline-derived CDR1 and CDR2 are SGHRS and YFSETQ. This CDR3 has 13 residues. The V and J ends lost 2 bases and 6 bases respectively, with 9 bases between them. CDR3 sequence (DNA): TGCGCCAGCAGCTTCAGGGGAAGCAATGAGCAGTTCTTC. Translation: CASSFRGSNEQFF.